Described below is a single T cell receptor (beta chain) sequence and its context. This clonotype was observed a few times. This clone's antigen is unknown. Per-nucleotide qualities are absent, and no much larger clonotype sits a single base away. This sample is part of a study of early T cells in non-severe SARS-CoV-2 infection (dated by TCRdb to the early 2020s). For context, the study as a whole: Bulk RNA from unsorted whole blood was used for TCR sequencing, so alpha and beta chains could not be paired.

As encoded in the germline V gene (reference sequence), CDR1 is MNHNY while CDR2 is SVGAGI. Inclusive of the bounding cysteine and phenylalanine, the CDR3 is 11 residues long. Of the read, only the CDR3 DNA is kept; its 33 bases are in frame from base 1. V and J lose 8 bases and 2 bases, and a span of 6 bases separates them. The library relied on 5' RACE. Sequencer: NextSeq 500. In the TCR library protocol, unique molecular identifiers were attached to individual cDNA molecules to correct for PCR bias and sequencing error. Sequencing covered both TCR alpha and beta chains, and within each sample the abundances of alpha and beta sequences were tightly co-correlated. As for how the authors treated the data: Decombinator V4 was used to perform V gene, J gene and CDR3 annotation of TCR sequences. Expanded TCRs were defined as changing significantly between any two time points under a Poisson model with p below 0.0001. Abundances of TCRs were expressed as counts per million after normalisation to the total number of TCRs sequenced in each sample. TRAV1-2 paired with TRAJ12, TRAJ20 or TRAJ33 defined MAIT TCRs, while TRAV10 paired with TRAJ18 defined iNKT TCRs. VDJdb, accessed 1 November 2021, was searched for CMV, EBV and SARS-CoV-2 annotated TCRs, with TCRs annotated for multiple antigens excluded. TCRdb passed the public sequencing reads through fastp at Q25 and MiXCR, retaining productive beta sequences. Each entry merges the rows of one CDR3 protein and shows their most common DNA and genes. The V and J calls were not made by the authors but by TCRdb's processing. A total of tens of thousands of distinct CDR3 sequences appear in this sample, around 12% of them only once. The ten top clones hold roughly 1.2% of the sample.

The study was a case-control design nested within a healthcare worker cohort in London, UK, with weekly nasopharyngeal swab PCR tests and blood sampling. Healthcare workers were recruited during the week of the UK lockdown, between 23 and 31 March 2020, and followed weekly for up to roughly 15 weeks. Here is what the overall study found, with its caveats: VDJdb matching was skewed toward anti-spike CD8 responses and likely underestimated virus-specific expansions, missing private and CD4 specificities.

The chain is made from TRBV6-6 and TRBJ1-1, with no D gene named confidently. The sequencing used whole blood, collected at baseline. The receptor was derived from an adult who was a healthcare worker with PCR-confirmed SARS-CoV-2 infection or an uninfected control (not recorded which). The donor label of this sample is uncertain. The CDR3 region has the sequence CASYRNTEAFF. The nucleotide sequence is TGTGCCAGCTACCGTAACACTGAAGCTTTCTTT.